This entry lists 20 T cell receptor beta chains sequenced from one sample in a study of tumor-infiltrating lymphocytes in localized non-small cell lung cancer. Sequencing used immunoSEQ multiplex PCR; TCRdb keeps in-frame clones, though not all of them. The data show 7,300 or so clones, under 80% seen once. Sequencing was performed on uninvolved lung tissue not adjacent to the tumor. All receptors derive from a human donor with non-small cell lung cancer.

The chain has TRBV7-2 and TRBJ1-5; TRBD1 matches at 7 bases. Germline V gives CDR1 SGHTA, CDR2 FQGNSA. The CDR3 is 15 residues long. V shed 5 bases, J shed 1 base, and the junction held 5 bases outside the gene matches. The CDR3 region is CASSMGQSSNQPQHF. The CDR3 nucleotides read TGTGCCAGCAGCATGGGACAGAGCAGCAATCAGCCCCAGCATTTT.

The rearrangement joins TRBV30 to TRBJ1-1, with 7 bases that match TRBD1. The V gene's germline CDR1 is GTSNPN and CDR2 SVGIG (reference sequence). The CDR3 is made up of 13 amino acids. Trimming removed 8 bases from V and 2 bases from J; junction bases left unmatched: 8. This CDR3 reads CAGTRDSNTEAFF. DNA for the CDR3: TGTGCCGGAACCCGGGACAGCAACACTGAAGCTTTCTTT.

This clone is medium-sized (0.01 to 0.1%). The rearrangement links TRBV4-1 to TRBJ1-6; a weak D match, TRBD1 (5 bases). Germline CDR1 MGHRA, CDR2 YSYEKL. Trimming stripped 0 bases from V and 8 bases from J, with 8 bases between. CDR3 length equals 14 residues. This CDR3 is CASSQEWGDSPLHF. The CDR3 DNA sequence: TGCGCCAGCAGCCAAGAATGGGGGGATTCACCCCTCCACTTT.

The chain links TRBV9 to TRBJ2-5; unclear D gene. V lost 0 bases, J lost 4 bases, and 10 bases lay in between. The CDR3 has 14 residues. CDR1 and CDR2 from the germline V gene are SGDLS and YYNGEE. The CDR3, as DNA: TGTGCCAGCAGCGTAGGGTCCCGTGGAGAGACCCAGTACTTC. It codes for CASSVGSRGETQYF.

As concerns this clone: Within the sample, other DNA sequences also encode this same CDR3. The genes are TRBV5-1 and TRBJ1-1; possibly TRBD1 for D (5 bases). Trimming cost V 4 bases and J 7 bases, with 11 bases left between them. CDR1 is SGHRS and CDR2 is YFSETQ in the germline V gene. The CDR3 extends over 12 amino acids. This CDR3 is CASSPETGEAFF. The CDR3 nucleotides read TGCGCCAGCAGCCCCGAAACAGGTGAAGCTTTCTTT.

The chain links TRBV27 to TRBJ1-1; tentative D call: TRBD1 (5 bases). The CDR3 loop spans 12 amino acids. Germline V gene data show CDR1 as MNHEY and CDR2 as SMNVEV (reference sequence). V was trimmed by 1 base and J by 7 bases, leaving 7 bases between them. CDR3 loop: CASSLWGGEAFF. For the CDR3, the DNA is TGTGCCAGCAGTTTATGGGGCGGTGAAGCTTTCTTT.

The chain employs TRBV6-6 and TRBJ1-5, with D hard to call. CDR1 MNHNY and CDR2 SVGAGI come from the germline V gene (reference sequence). The CDR3 spans 16 residues. V lost 7 bases, J lost 1 base, and 17 bases lay in between. The DNA for the CDR3 is TGTGCCAGCACCGACTCGGGAGGAGGGAGCAATCAGCCCCAGCATTTT. This encodes CASTDSGGGSNQPQHF.

The CDR3 sequence: CASSLTGSTNGNTIYF. As DNA, the CDR3 is TGCGCCAGCAGCTTGACGGGCTCGACAAACGGAAACACCATATATTTT. This chain links TRBV5-1 with TRBJ1-3; no firm D call. In germline, CDR1 is SGHRS, CDR2 YFSETQ. The V end lost 1 base, the J end lost 4 bases, and 15 bases lay between the germline ends. The CDR3 covers 16 residues.

V gene TRBV29-1 combines with J gene TRBJ1-2; 9 nucleotides match TRBD1. With V trimmed by 3 bases and J by 8 bases, 7 bases remained unmatched. Germline CDR1 SQVTM, CDR2 ANQGSEA. The CDR3 contains 13 residues. The CDR3 sequence: CSVDPDRGKGYTF. Here the CDR3 DNA reads TGCAGCGTTGACCCCGACAGGGGGAAAGGCTACACCTTC. Filled out from reference TRBV29-1 and TRBJ1-2, the complete variable domain reads SAVISQKPSRDICQRGTSLTIQCQVDSQVTMMFWYRQQPGQSLTLIATANQGSEATYESGFVIDKFPISRPNLTFSTLTVSNMSPEDSSIYLCSVDPDRGKGYTFGSGTRLTVV.

The chain is built from TRBV29-1 and TRBJ1-5; 7 positions match TRBD1. The germline V gene encodes CDR1 SQVTM and CDR2 ANQGSEA. CDR3 length: 12 amino acids. V dropped 5 bases and J dropped 7; count of bases not matched to a gene: 5. CDR3 sequence: CSVTTGDQPQHF. The CDR3 DNA reads TGCAGCGTTACCACAGGGGACCAGCCCCAGCATTTT.

This CDR3 is CASSLSSGNTEAFF. The CDR3 DNA reads TGTGCCAGCAGCTTAAGTTCGGGGAACACTGAAGCTTTCTTT. This sequence joins TRBV11-2 and TRBJ1-1; D gene ambiguous. The germline V and J ends were trimmed by 2 bases and 1 base, with 8 bases remaining between them. Per the germline V gene, CDR1 is SGHAT and CDR2 is FQNNGV. The CDR3 is made up of 14 amino acids.

The chain has TRBV5-1 and TRBJ1-2, with TRBD1 identical over 7 bases. The trim removed 4 bases at V and 4 bases at J, leaving 4 bases unmatched. In germline, CDR1 is SGHRS, CDR2 YFSETQ. This CDR3 comprises 13 residues. The CDR3 nucleotides read TGCGCCAGCAGCCTTGACAGGGCCTATGGCTACACCTTC. Its protein product is CASSLDRAYGYTF.

V and J are TRBV6-1 and TRBJ1-5; D gene ambiguous. Per germline, CDR1 MNHNS and CDR2 SASEGT. V gave up 9 bases and J gave up 3 bases, with 9 bases separating them. The CDR3 is made up of 12 amino acids. The CDR3 region is CASRGPNQPQHF. Written as DNA, the CDR3 is TGTGCCAGTCGTGGGCCCAATCAGCCCCAGCATTTT.

This clone qualifies as medium-sized (0.01 to 0.1%). The chain recombines TRBV5-1 with TRBJ1-1, with D perhaps TRBD1 (5 bases). The V and J ends lost 4 bases and 3 bases respectively, with 10 bases between them. The CDR3 contains 13 residues. Germline V gene lookup returns CDR1 SGHRS and CDR2 YFSETQ. CDR3 residues: CASSQKGDTEAFF. The CDR3 DNA sequence: TGCGCCAGCAGCCAAAAAGGGGACACTGAAGCTTTCTTT.

The V gene is TRBV2, the J gene TRBJ1-5; D may be TRBD1 (5 bases). Germline V gene lookup returns CDR1 SNHLY and CDR2 FYNNEI. The CDR3 is 14 amino acids. The V and J ends lost 4 bases and 5 bases respectively, with 12 bases between them. The CDR3 loop is CASSARGRDQPQHF. The CDR3 DNA reads TGTGCCAGCAGTGCTAGGGGAAGGGATCAGCCCCAGCATTTT. Combining the CDR3 with reference TRBV2 and TRBJ1-5 gives the whole variable domain EPEVTQTPSHQVTQMGQEVILRCVPISNHLYFYWYRQILGQKVEFLVSFYNNEISEKSEIFDDQFSVERPDGSNFTLKIRSTKLEDSAMYFCASSARGRDQPQHFGDGTRLSIL.

This rearrangement joins TRBV7-2 to TRBJ1-2; D is undetermined. The CDR3 totals 14 residues. Germline lookup yields CDR1 SGHTA and CDR2 FQGNSA. V shed 0 bases and J shed 1 base, with 6 bases lying between them. The CDR3 reads CASSLALGNYGYTF. CDR3 DNA sequence: TGTGCCAGCAGCTTAGCGTTGGGTAACTATGGCTACACCTTC.

In DNA, the CDR3 is TGTGCCAGCCGTGGGACAGGGGACCCCAACACTGAAGCTTTCTTT. Protein sequence: CASRGTGDPNTEAFF. The genes are TRBV6-5 and TRBJ1-1; 10 positions match TRBD1. Germline values: CDR1 MNHEY, CDR2 SVGAGI. This CDR3 is 15 amino acids long. J gave up 2 bases and V 8 bases, and 8 bases lay outside the gene matches.

The chain is built from TRBV19 and TRBJ1-1; maybe TRBD1 (5 bases). Germline lookup yields CDR1 LNHDA and CDR2 SQIVND (reference sequence). V was clipped by 3 bases and J by 1 base, with 12 bases between them. The CDR3 loop spans 15 amino acids. This CDR3 reads CASSMGVARNTEAFF. CDR3 nucleotide sequence: TGTGCCAGTAGTATGGGGGTGGCGAGGAACACTGAAGCTTTCTTT. Full variable domain (outside the CDR3, taken from reference TRBV19 and TRBJ1-1): DGGITQSPKYLFRKEGQNVTLSCEQNLNHDAMYWYRQDPGQGLRLIYYSQIVNDFQKGDIAEGYSVSREKKESFPLTVTSAQKNPTAFYLCASSMGVARNTEAFFGQGTRLTVV.

This chain uses TRBV9 with TRBJ2-5; 13 bases are shared with TRBD2. The V segment lost 3 bases and the J segment 5 bases; nucleotides outside the gene matches: 4. The germline gives CDR1 SGDLS, CDR2 YYNGEE. The CDR3 is 15 residues long. The CDR3 sequence is CASSGPGLAGETQYF. CDR3 in DNA: TGTGCCAGCAGCGGGCCGGGACTAGCGGGGGAGACCCAGTACTTC.

The J gene is TRBJ1-4, the V gene TRBV7-7; D unresolved. Trimming removed 5 bases from V and 1 base from J, with 11 bases in between. This CDR3 is built from 15 residues. Germline lookup yields CDR1 SSHAT and CDR2 FNYEAQ (reference sequence). The CDR3 bases are TGTGCCAGCAGCCCTCGACATGGAACTAATGAAAAACTGTTTTTT. Amino acids: CASSPRHGTNEKLFF.